The subject of this entry is one TCR beta chain. The CDR3 consists of 14 residues. The V and J ends lost 5 bases and 7 bases, in that order; junction bases with no gene match: 9. Germline assignment: CDR1 SGHTA and CDR2 FQGNSA. This sample was taken from a study of blood T cell repertoires in COVID-19. Study-level information: Researchers got acute and convalescent COVID-19 samples from the United States, Italy and Spain.

TCRdb keeps only in-frame clones here, not all; method: immunoSEQ multiplex PCR. The data show about 46,000 clones, more than 80% seen once. The sample taken for sequencing was peripheral blood. This sequence originates from a man aged 60-69 years with acute or convalescent COVID-19. The V and J genes are TRBV7-2 and TRBJ1-2, with 8 positions matching TRBD1. CDR3 region: CASSQRTGQGGYTF. CDR3 DNA: TGTGCCAGCAGCCAGCGGACAGGACAGGGTGGCTACACCTTC.